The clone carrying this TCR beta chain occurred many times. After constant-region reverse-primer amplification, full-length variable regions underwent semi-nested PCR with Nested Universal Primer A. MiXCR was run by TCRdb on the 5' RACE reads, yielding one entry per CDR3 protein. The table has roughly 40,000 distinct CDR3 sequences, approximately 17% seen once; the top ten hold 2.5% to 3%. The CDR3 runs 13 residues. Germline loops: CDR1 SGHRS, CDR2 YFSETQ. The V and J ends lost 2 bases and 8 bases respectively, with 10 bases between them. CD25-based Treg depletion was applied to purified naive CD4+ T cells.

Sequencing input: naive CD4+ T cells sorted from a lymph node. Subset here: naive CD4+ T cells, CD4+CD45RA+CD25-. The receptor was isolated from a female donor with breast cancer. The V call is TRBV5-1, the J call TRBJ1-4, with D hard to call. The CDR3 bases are TGCGCCAGCAGCTTCGGGGTTGAGGAAAAACTGTTTTTT. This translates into CASSFGVEEKLFF.